The 24 T cell receptor beta chains in this list originate from one sample, sequenced in a study of metastatic and nonmetastatic thyroid tumors. TCRdb ran MiXCR on the PCR reads. The sample yields 4,000 to 4,500 clones, under 45% seen once. There were no patients who had received any treatment before thyroid surgery. The sample was adjacent normal tissue. These receptors were taken from a male donor with papillary thyroid cancer or a benign thyroid nodule (not recorded which). Some clones in this sample may be carry-over from other donors' samples.

This clone was seen a handful of times. The chain has TRBV20-1 and TRBJ2-7, with D perhaps matching TRBD1 (6 bases). The germline CDR1 and CDR2 sequences are DFQATT and SNEGSKA (reference sequence). The CDR3 is 13 residues long. The V end lost 3 bases, the J end lost 0 bases, and 9 bases lay between the germline ends. The CDR3: CSARGASSYEQYF. CDR3 sequence (DNA): TGCAGTGCTAGGGGGGCGAGCTCCTACGAGCAGTACTTC.

This clone was counted only a few times. The rearrangement uses TRBV6-2 or TRBV6-3 and TRBJ2-7, with D possibly being TRBD2 (6 bases). Trimming stripped 2 bases from V and 6 bases from J, with 17 bases between. Germline V gene sequence: CDR1 MNHEY, CDR2 SVGEGT. This CDR3 region has 15 residues. As DNA, the CDR3 is TGTGCCAGCAGTTACCCCACGGGAGCCCCTTTCGAGCAGTACTTC. As protein: CASSYPTGAPFEQYF.

This clone was detected a few times. The chain joins TRBV27 to TRBJ1-2, with a weak D call TRBD1 (6 bases). Germline CDR1 is MNHEY and CDR2 is SMNVEV (reference sequence). Trimming took 6 bases from V and 0 from J, leaving 11 bases between them. CDR3 length equals 14 residues. The CDR3 sequence is CASRAPGANYGYTF. The CDR3 DNA sequence: TGTGCCAGCAGGGCGCCAGGGGCTAACTATGGCTACACCTTC.

In its sample, this clone was seen once. The chain joins TRBV11-2 to TRBJ1-2; TRBD1 matches at 8 bases. Trimming cost V 4 bases and J 7 bases; bases outside gene matches: 5. Germline V gives CDR1 SGHAT, CDR2 FQNNGV. The length of the CDR3 is 13 residues. The CDR3: CASSWDRCVGYTF. The CDR3 region has the DNA TGTGCCAGCAGCTGGGACAGGTGCGTTGGCTACACCTTC.

In its sample, this clone was seen a few times. The chain couples TRBV19 to TRBJ2-2, with D perhaps TRBD1 or TRBD2 (7 bases each). The CDR3 runs 15 residues. Germline assignment: CDR1 LNHDA and CDR2 SQIVND (reference sequence). V lost 6 bases, J lost 5 bases, and 16 bases lay in between. The CDR3 nucleotides read TGTGCCAGTAGAGAGACAGGGAGGGGGACCGGGGAGCTGTTTTTT. It codes for CASRETGRGTGELFF.

This clone has only a few counts. The rearrangement uses TRBV12-3 or TRBV12-4 and TRBJ2-7; D call uncertain. V lost 5 bases, J lost 3 bases, and 11 bases lay in between. The CDR3 is made up of 13 amino acids. The DNA for the CDR3 is TGTGCCAGCAGTAGTGGTACCGACTACGAGCAGTACTTC. Protein sequence: CASSSGTDYEQYF.

This clone was observed a few times. This chain uses TRBV6-2 or TRBV6-3 with TRBJ1-2; a possible D gene is TRBD1 (5 bases). CDR1 and CDR2 from the germline V gene are MNHEY and SVGEGT. This CDR3 spans 13 amino acids. V lost 1 base and J 4 bases, leaving 7 bases between the germline ends. The CDR3 loop is CASSYWQGYGYTF. For the CDR3, the DNA is TGTGCCAGCAGTTACTGGCAGGGCTATGGCTACACCTTC.

The chain is built from TRBV7-6 and TRBJ1-2, with D hard to call. The V and J ends lost 1 base and 8 bases respectively, with 14 bases between them. The CDR3 length is 14 residues. Germline V lookup: CDR1 SGHVS, CDR2 FNYEAQ. This chain's CDR3 is CASSLETNSGGYTF. As DNA, the CDR3 is TGTGCCAGCAGCTTAGAAACAAACTCTGGGGGCTACACCTTC. The full variable domain, in which reference TRBV7-6 and TRBJ1-2 provide the parts outside the CDR3, is GAGVSQSPRYKVTKRGQDVALRCDPISGHVSLYWYRQALGQGPEFLTYFNYEAQQDKSGLPNDRFSAERPEGSISTLTIQRTEQRDSAMYRCASSLETNSGGYTFGSGTRLTVV.

The chain employs TRBV7-6 and TRBJ2-3; D gene unclear. The V gene lost 2 bases and the J gene lost 1 base, with 4 bases spanning the gap. Germline V gene sequence: CDR1 SGHVS, CDR2 FNYEAQ. This CDR3 has 13 residues. This CDR3 reads CASSLIRTDTQYF. CDR3 coding DNA: TGTGCCAGCAGCTTAATACGCACAGATACGCAGTATTTT.

This clone came up a few times. This sequence joins TRBV19 and TRBJ1-2; D is possibly TRBD1 (5 bases). V shed 6 bases and J shed 5 bases, with 19 bases lying between them. Germline lookup yields CDR1 LNHDA and CDR2 SQIVND (reference sequence). The CDR3 consists of 15 residues. For the CDR3, the DNA is TGTGCCAGTAGGCCAACTTTTGATGGGGGGTATGGCTACACCTTC. Its protein is CASRPTFDGGYGYTF.

This clone has only a few counts. This chain links TRBV6-1 with TRBJ2-3, with TRBD1 matching over 10 bases. This CDR3 has 15 amino acids. Germline assignment: CDR1 MNHNS and CDR2 SASEGT. The J segment lost 4 bases and the V segment lost 6 bases, leaving 7 bases of the junction unmatched. The CDR3 DNA reads TGTGCCAGCAGCCTGACAGGGGGCAGCTCAGATACGCAGTATTTT. Its protein product is CASSLTGGSSDTQYF.

The chain is built from TRBV7-2 and TRBJ2-7; TRBD2 is a possible D gene (6 bases). CDR3 length: 15 residues. Germline V lookup: CDR1 SGHTA, CDR2 FQGNSA. V lost 2 bases and J 0 bases, leaving 11 bases between the germline ends. CDR3 in DNA: TGTGCCAGCAGCTTAAAGGGGACTGTCTCCTACGAGCAGTACTTC. Residues: CASSLKGTVSYEQYF.

CDR3 sequence: CATKGGPFSYEQYF. The DNA for the CDR3 is TGTGCCACCAAGGGGGGCCCATTCTCCTACGAGCAGTACTTC. This chain uses TRBV6-1 with TRBJ2-7; TRBD1 or TRBD2 may be the D gene (6 bases each). The CDR3 has 14 amino acids. The germline V and J ends were trimmed by 10 bases and 0 bases, with 16 bases remaining between them. Germline CDR1 is MNHNS and CDR2 is SASEGT.

DNA of the CDR3: TGTGCCAGCAGCGGGCGGGTCGGGAGAGTCTACAATGAGCAGTTCTTC. Translated, it gives CASSGRVGRVYNEQFF. V is TRBV7-9 and J is TRBJ2-1; maybe TRBD2 (6 bases). Germline CDR1 reads SEHNR; CDR2 reads FQNEAQ (reference sequence). V lost 5 bases to trimming and J lost 3 bases, with 17 bases between them. CDR3 length: 16 residues.

The rearrangement uses TRBV6-5 and TRBJ1-2; no clear D gene. The CDR3 runs 16 residues. CDR1 is MNHEY, CDR2 SVGAGI, per germline. V lost 2 bases and J lost 2, with 15 bases in between. The CDR3 sequence: CASSYGPKNTNYGYTF. In DNA, the CDR3 is TGTGCCAGCAGTTACGGACCGAAGAACACAAACTATGGCTACACCTTC.

As to this clone: The junction departs from the called germline gene at one end, perhaps through a read error. V and J are TRBV2 and TRBJ1-2; possible D gene TRBD1, 5 bases. Germline V CDR1 and CDR2: SNHLY, FYNNEI. This CDR3 is built from 14 residues. This CDR3 reads CASSKASGYYGYTF. DNA of the CDR3: TGTGCCAGCAGTAAAGCGTCAGGGTACTATGGCTACACCTTC.

The chain carries TRBV6-1 and TRBJ2-1, with 8 bases aligning to TRBD2. This CDR3 spans 15 amino acids. The V and J ends lost 0 bases and 6 bases, in that order; junction bases with no gene match: 4. Germline V lookup: CDR1 MNHNS, CDR2 SASEGT. Written as DNA, the CDR3 is TGTGCCAGCAGTGAAGCTAGCGGGGCCTTCAATGAGCAGTTCTTC. It yields the protein CASSEASGAFNEQFF.

The chain recombines TRBV5-1 with TRBJ2-1; D perhaps matches TRBD1 (6 bases). In germline, CDR1 is SGHRS, CDR2 YFSETQ. This CDR3 contains 16 residues. The V gene lost 2 bases and the J gene lost 1 base, with 13 bases spanning the gap. The CDR3 DNA follows: TGCGCCAGCAGCTTCTCCAGGGGCAGGTCCTACAATGAGCAGTTCTTC. Translating it yields CASSFSRGRSYNEQFF.

This rearrangement joins TRBV7-3 to TRBJ2-1; 7 positions match TRBD1. This CDR3 comprises 15 residues. Germline values: CDR1 SGHTA, CDR2 FQGTGA. Trimming cost V 3 bases and J 5 bases; bases outside gene matches: 7. CDR3 bases: TGTGCCAGCAGCTTCCGGCAGGGGGTAAACAATGAGCAGTTCTTC. This encodes CASSFRQGVNNEQFF.

The rearrangement joins TRBV20-1 to TRBJ1-2; TRBD1 matches at 8 bases. In germline, CDR1 is DFQATT, CDR2 SNEGSKA (reference sequence). The CDR3 contains 13 residues. V gave up 5 bases and J gave up 4 bases; unmatched junction bases: 6. CDR3 coding DNA: TGCAGTGCTGACCCGGGACAGGTCTATGGCTACACCTTC. Translating it yields CSADPGQVYGYTF.

The gene calls are TRBV11-3 and TRBJ2-7, with 10 positions matching TRBD2. The ends lost 5 bases at V and 4 bases at J; junction bases unmatched: 8. The length of the CDR3 is 15 residues. The germline V gene has CDR1 SGHNT and CDR2 YENEEA. This CDR3 reads CASSPASGRLYEQYF. DNA of the CDR3: TGTGCCAGCAGCCCAGCTAGCGGGAGATTGTACGAGCAGTACTTC.

The chain couples TRBV27 to TRBJ2-1, with 14 bases aligning to TRBD2. The CDR3 is made up of 17 amino acids. CDR1 and CDR2 (germline): MNHEY, SMNVEV (reference sequence). Trimming took 2 bases from V and 5 from J; bases not matched to a gene: 5. The CDR3 bases are TGTGCCAGCAGTTTACGACTAGCGGGAGGGCCAAACAATGAGCAGTTCTTC. It yields the protein CASSLRLAGGPNNEQFF.

Only a few counts were recorded for this clone. For the CDR3, the DNA is TGTGCCAGCAGTGACCTCCGGGGAGAGAATGAGCAGTTCTTC. Translated: CASSDLRGENEQFF. The V and J genes are TRBV6-1 and TRBJ2-1; tentatively, D is TRBD2 (5 bases). CDR3 length: 14 amino acids. Germline V gene sequence: CDR1 MNHNS, CDR2 SASEGT. V was trimmed by 3 bases and J by 7 bases, leaving 13 bases between them.

This clone appeared a single time. The V and J genes are TRBV20-1 and TRBJ1-6; D uncertain. CDR3 length equals 15 residues. Germline V gives CDR1 DFQATT, CDR2 SNEGSKA (reference sequence). V gave up 3 bases and J gave up 1 base, with 10 bases separating them. CDR3: CSARSRESYNSPLHF. The CDR3 DNA follows: TGCAGTGCTAGGTCCCGGGAGTCCTATAATTCACCCCTCCACTTT.